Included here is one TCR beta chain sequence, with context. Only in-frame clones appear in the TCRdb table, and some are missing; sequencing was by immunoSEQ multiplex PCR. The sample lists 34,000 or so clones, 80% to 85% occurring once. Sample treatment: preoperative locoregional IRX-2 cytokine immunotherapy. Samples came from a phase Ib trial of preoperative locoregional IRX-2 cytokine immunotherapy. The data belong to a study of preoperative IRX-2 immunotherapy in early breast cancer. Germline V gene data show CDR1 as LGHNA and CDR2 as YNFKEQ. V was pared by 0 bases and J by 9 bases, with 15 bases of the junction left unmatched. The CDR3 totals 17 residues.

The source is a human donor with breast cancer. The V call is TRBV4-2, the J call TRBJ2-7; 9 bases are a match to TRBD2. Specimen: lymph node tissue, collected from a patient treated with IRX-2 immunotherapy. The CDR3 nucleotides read TGTGCCAGCAGCCAAGATGGTAGCGGGAGCCCCAGGTCCGTGCAGTACTTC. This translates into CASSQDGSGSPRSVQYF.